These T cell receptor beta chains were read from a single sample in a study of T cell responses to AZD1222 COVID-19 vaccine. Sequencing used immunoSEQ multiplex PCR; TCRdb keeps in-frame clones, though not all of them. The sample yields about 130,000 clones, 88% seen once. The specimen comprised peripheral blood, sampled on day 0 of AZD1222 vaccination. The receptors were sampled from an adult in good health. Each CDR3 is given with its conserved first and last residue. Fields, in order: D gene, J gene, V gene, CDR3 protein, CDR3 DNA. The D gene is left open where the match is weak.

- TRBJ1-6 TRBV6-5 CASSYSGSYNSPLHF TGTGCCAGCAGTTACTCGGGCTCCTATAATTCACCCCTCCACTTT
TRBD1 TRBJ2-1 TRBV6-1 CASSDTGAMGNEQFF TGTGCCAGCAGTGATACAGGGGCTATGGGGAATGAGCAGTTCTTC
TRBD2 TRBJ2-7 TRBV6-6 CASTRLAGLFYEQYF TGTGCCAGCACGAGACTAGCGGGTTTATTTTACGAGCAGTACTTC
- TRBJ2-7 TRBV19 CASSTNYEQYF TGTGCCAGTAGTACTAACTACGAGCAGTACTTC
- TRBJ1-5 TRBV7-8 CPRSPPRGGEVGNQPQHF TGTCCCCGCAGCCCCCCACGGGGGGGGGAAGTGGGCAATCAGCCCCAGCATTTT
TRBD1 TRBJ1-3 TRBV7-3 CASSRDSGGISSGNTIYF TGTGCCAGCAGCCGGGACAGTGGGGGGATCAGCTCTGGAAACACCATATATTTT
- TRBJ2-3 TRBV2 CASTGVGVTDTQYF TGTGCCAGCACAGGCGTGGGCGTCACAGATACGCAGTATTTT
TRBD1 TRBJ2-7 TRBV3-1/TRBV3-2 CASRGQAYEQYF TGTGCCAGCAGGGGACAGGCCTACGAGCAGTACTTC
- TRBJ1-4 TRBV6-5 CASSYSQATNEKLFF TGTGCCAGCAGTTACTCGCAGGCAACTAATGAAAAACTGTTTTTT
TRBD1 TRBJ1-1 TRBV28 CASTLFIGTGGVGAFF TGTGCCAGCACTCTATTCATTGGGACAGGGGGCGTTGGGGCTTTCTTT
- TRBJ1-2 TRBV25-1 CASSDDKTAYGYTF TGTGCCAGCAGTGATGACAAGACGGCCTATGGCTACACCTTC
- TRBJ1-5 TRBV19 CASSISPGTNQPQHF TGTGCCAGTAGTATATCCCCAGGGACCAATCAGCCCCAGCATTTT